This TCR beta chain was profiled in a study of control samples from healthy donors and cancer patients. The germline V and J ends were trimmed by 5 bases and 7 bases, with 17 bases remaining between them. Germline assignment: CDR1 SGHTA and CDR2 FQGTGA. This CDR3 is built from 14 residues. Profiling relied on immunoSEQ multiplex PCR, and the TCRdb table lists in-frame clones only, not all of them. The sample holds 75,000 or so clones; about 92% are singletons and the top ten take less than 6%. This chain joins TRBV7-3 and TRBJ1-2, with D maybe TRBD1 (6 bases). The receptor comes from a man aged 60 to 75 with colorectal cancer. The sequencing sample was made of PBMCs. DNA for the CDR3: TGTGCCAGCAGCCCCATTGCCGGGGGCTCTGGCTACACCTTC. This gives the protein CASSPIAGGSGYTF.